This TCR beta chain came from a study of siplizumab effects on memory and regulatory T cells. Libraries were prepared by immunoSEQ multiplex PCR; TCRdb keeps only in-frame clonotypes and omits some of them. The table records roughly 100,000 clones, approximately 94% of them present only once. This CDR3 is built from 15 residues. The V and J ends lost 6 bases and 7 bases, in that order; junction bases with no gene match: 9. Germline V lookup: CDR1 SNHLY, CDR2 FYNNEI. This receptor was taken from a human donor in good health. The specimen sequenced was CD8+ T cells sorted from blood. The rearrangement uses TRBV2 and TRBJ2-1; 10 bases fit TRBD2. DNA of the CDR3: TGTGCCAGCAGCGGGGCTAGCGGGAGCAGGAATGAGCAGTTCTTC. Protein product: CASSGASGSRNEQFF.